These 2 T cell receptor beta chains originate from one sample sequenced in a study of T cells in Graves' hyperthyroidism and ophthalmopathy. TCR beta CDR3 regions were amplified from RNA transcripts. With the HTBI primer set, the TCR CDR3 went through a first round of RT-PCR. TCRdb re-called the multiplex PCR reads through MiXCR, storing one row per CDR3 protein. The sample has about 840,000 distinct CDR3 sequences; approximately 40% are singletons. Sample: blood. These receptor sequences come from a young man with Graves' hyperthyroidism.

In this sample, this clonotype turned up once. The chain links TRBV2 to TRBJ2-7; TRBD2 agrees at 9 bases. Trimming cost V 4 bases and J 6 bases; bases outside gene matches: 10. Germline CDR1 is SNHLY and CDR2 is FYNNEI. CDR3 length: 15 residues. CDR3 residues: CASSVAAGGPCEQYF. CDR3 sequence (DNA): TGTGCCAGCAGTGTTGCGGCGGGAGGGCCTTGCGAGCAGTACTTC.

In its sample, this clonotype was seen many times. The genes are TRBV20-1 and TRBJ2-7, with D possibly TRBD1 on 6 matching bases. Per the germline V gene, CDR1 is DFQATT and CDR2 is SNEGSKA (reference sequence). The CDR3 consists of 14 residues. Trimming left V 0 bases short and J 2 bases short, with 11 bases between. This CDR3 reads CSARDSTGPYEQYF. DNA for the CDR3: TGCAGTGCTAGAGATAGCACAGGGCCCTACGAGCAGTACTTC.